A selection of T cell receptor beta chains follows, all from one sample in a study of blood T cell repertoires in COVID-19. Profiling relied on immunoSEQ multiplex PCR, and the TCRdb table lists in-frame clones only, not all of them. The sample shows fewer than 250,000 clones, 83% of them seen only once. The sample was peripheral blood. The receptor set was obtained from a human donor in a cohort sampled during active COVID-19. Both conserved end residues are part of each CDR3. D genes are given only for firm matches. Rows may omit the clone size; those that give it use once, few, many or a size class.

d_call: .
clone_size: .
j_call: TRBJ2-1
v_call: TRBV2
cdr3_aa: CASSLYNEQFF
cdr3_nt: TGTGCCAGCAGTCTCTACAATGAGCAGTTCTTC

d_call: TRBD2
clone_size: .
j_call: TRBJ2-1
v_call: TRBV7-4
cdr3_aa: CASSLSPSGGYNEQFF
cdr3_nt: TGTGCCAGCAGCCTAAGCCCTAGCGGGGGATACAATGAGCAGTTCTTC

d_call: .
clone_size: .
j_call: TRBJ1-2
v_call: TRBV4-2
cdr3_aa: CASSPSGDRINYGYTF
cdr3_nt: TGTGCCAGCAGCCCATCAGGAGACAGGATTAACTATGGCTACACCTTC

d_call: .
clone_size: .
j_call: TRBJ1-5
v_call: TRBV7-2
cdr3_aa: CASSLAAGLYSNQPQHF
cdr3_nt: TGTGCCAGCAGCTTAGCCGCTGGACTTTATAGCAATCAGCCCCAGCATTTT

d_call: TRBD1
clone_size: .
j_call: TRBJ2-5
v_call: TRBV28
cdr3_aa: CASSHGSGQGETQYF
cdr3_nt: TGTGCCAGCAGTCACGGCTCCGGACAGGGGGAGACCCAGTACTTC

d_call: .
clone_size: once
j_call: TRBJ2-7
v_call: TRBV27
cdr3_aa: CASSLLGDTYEQYF
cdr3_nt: TGTGCCAGCAGTTTATTGGGGGACACCTACGAGCAGTACTTC

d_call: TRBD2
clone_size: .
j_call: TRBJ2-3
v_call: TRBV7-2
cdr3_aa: CASSLAGGSGSADTQYF
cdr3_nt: TGTGCCAGCAGCTTAGCGGGAGGTAGCGGGAGTGCAGATACGCAGTATTTT

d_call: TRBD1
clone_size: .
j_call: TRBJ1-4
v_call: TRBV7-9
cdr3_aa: CASSRNPDRSGKLFF
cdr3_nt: TGTGCCAGCAGCCGTAATCCGGACAGGTCGGGAAAACTGTTTTTT

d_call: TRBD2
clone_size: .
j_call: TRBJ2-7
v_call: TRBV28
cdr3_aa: CASRLTSGTTYEQYF
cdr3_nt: TGTGCCAGCAGACTGACTAGCGGGACCACCTACGAGCAGTACTTC

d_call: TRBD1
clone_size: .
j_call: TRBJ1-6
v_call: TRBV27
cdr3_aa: CASRETGRFSPLHF
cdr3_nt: TGTGCCAGCAGGGAGACAGGGAGATTCTCACCCCTCCACTTT

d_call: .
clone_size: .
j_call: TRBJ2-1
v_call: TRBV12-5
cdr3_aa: CASGLDKGLVFF
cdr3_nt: TGTGCTAGTGGTTTGGATAAGGGACTCGTGTTCTTC

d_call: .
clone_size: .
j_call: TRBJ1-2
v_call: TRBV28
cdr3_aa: CASSLTPRVGNYGYTF
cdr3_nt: TGTGCCAGCAGTTTGACACCCAGGGTAGGGAACTATGGCTACACCTTC

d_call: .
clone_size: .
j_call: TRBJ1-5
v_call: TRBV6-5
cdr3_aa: CASSPQGPNQPQHF
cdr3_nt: TGTGCCAGCAGTCCACAGGGACCCAATCAGCCCCAGCATTTT

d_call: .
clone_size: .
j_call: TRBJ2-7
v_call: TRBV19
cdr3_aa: CASSIAGRGAAYEQYF
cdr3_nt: TGTGCCAGTAGTATAGCGGGCCGCGGGGCGGCCTACGAGCAGTACTTC

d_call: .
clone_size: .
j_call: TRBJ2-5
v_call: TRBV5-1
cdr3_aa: CASSSGGAEETQYF
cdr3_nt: TGCGCCAGCAGCTCTGGGGGGGCGGAAGAGACCCAGTACTTC

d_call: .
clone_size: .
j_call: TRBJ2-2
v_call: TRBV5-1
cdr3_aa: CASSFNRAGELFF
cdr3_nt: TGCGCCAGCAGCTTCAACCGGGCCGGGGAGCTGTTTTTT

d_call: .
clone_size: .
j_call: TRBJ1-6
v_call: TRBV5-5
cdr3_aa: CASSLIREDSPLHF
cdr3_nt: TGTGCCAGCAGCTTAATCAGGGAAGATTCACCCCTCCACTTT

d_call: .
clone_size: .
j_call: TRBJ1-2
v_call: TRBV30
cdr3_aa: CAWSVQGIVDGYTF
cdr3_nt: TGTGCCTGGAGTGTTCAGGGGATCGTCGATGGCTACACCTTC

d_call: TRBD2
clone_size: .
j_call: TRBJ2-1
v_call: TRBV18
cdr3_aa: CASSPASGSYNEQFF
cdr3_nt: TGTGCCAGCTCACCCGCTAGCGGCTCCTACAATGAGCAGTTCTTC

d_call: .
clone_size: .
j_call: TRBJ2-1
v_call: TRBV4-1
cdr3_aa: CASSQSPGGGTYNEQFF
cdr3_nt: TGCGCCAGCAGCCAATCCCCAGGGGGAGGAACCTACAATGAGCAGTTCTTC

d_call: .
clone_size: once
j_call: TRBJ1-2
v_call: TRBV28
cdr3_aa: CASKGEAFYGYTF
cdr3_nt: TGTGCCAGCAAAGGGGAGGCGTTCTATGGCTACACCTTC

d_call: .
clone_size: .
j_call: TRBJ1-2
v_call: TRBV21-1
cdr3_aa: CASSTRIRGTINYGYTF
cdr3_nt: TGTGCCAGCAGCACCCGGATAAGGGGAACCATTAACTATGGCTACACCTTC

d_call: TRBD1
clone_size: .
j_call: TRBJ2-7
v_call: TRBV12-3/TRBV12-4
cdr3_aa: CASSLDRVSEQYF
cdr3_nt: TGTGCCAGCAGTTTGGACAGGGTGAGCGAGCAGTACTTC

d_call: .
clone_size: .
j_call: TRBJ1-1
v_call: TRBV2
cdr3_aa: CASKGINLGTEAFF
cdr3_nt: TGTGCCAGCAAGGGGATCAACCTAGGAACTGAAGCTTTCTTT

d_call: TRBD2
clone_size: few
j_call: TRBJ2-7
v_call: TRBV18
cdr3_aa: CASSPLAGVRYEQYF
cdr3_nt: TGTGCCAGCTCACCGCTGGCGGGGGTGCGTTACGAGCAGTACTTC

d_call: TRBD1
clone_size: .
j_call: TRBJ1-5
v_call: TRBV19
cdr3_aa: CASTFDRGQQPQHF
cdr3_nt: TGTGCCAGTACCTTCGACAGGGGGCAGCAGCCCCAGCATTTT

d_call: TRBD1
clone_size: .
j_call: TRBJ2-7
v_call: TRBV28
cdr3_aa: CASRDDRGRLITYEQYF
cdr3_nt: TGTGCCAGCCGTGACGACAGGGGCCGCTTGATTACCTACGAGCAGTACTTC

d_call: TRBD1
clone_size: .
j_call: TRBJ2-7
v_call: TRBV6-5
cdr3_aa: CASSPPGQVSYEQYF
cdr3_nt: TGTGCCAGCAGTCCCCCGGGACAGGTCTCCTACGAGCAGTACTTC

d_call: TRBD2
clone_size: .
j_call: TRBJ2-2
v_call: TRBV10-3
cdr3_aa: CAISAGLGDTGELFF
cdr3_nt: TGTGCCATCAGCGCGGGACTAGGGGACACCGGGGAGCTGTTTTTT

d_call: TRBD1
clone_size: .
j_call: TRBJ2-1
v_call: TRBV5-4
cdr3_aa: CASSADRGPNNEQFF
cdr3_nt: TGTGCCAGCAGCGCCGACAGGGGGCCTAACAATGAGCAGTTCTTC

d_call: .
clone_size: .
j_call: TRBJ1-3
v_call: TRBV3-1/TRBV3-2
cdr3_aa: CASSQEGPNAIYF
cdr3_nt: TGTGCCAGCAGCCAAGAGGGGCCCAATGCCATATATTTT

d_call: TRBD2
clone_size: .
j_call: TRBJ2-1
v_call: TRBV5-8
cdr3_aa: CASSPGLAGYNEQFF
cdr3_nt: TGTGCCAGCAGCCCCGGGTTAGCGGGGTACAATGAGCAGTTCTTC

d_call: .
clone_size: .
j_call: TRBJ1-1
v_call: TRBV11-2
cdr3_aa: CASSSRGGFSKGSGEAFF
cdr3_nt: TGTGCCAGCAGCTCGCGTGGGGGGTTTAGTAAAGGCTCGGGAGAAGCTTTCTTT

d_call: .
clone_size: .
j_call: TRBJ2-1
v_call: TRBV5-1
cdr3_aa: CASSPGEYAYNEQFF
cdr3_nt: TGCGCCAGCAGCCCGGGGGAGTACGCCTACAATGAGCAGTTCTTC

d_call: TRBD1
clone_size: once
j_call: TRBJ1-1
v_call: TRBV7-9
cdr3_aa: CASSALGQGNTEAFF
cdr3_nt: TGTGCCAGCAGCGCACTGGGACAGGGTAACACTGAAGCTTTCTTT

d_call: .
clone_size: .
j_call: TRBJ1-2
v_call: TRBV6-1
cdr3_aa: CASSEVAAFYGYTF
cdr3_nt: TGTGCCAGCAGTGAAGTGGCAGCGTTCTATGGCTACACCTTC

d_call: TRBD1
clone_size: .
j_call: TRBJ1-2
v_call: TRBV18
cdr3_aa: CASSPGQILWDGYTF
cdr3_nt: TGTGCCAGCTCACCGGGACAGATTCTCTGGGATGGCTACACCTTC

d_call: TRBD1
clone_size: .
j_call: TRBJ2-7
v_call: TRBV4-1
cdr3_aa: CASSQPGQGDEQYF
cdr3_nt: TGCGCCAGCAGCCAACCGGGACAGGGCGACGAGCAGTACTTC

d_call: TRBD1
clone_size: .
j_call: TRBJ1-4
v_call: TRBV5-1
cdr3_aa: CASSLTTGGTNEKLFF
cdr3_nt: TGCGCCAGCAGCTTGACGACAGGGGGGACTAATGAAAAACTGTTTTTT

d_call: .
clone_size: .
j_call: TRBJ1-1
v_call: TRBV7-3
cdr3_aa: CASSLTHQENTEAFF
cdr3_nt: TGTGCCAGCAGCTTAACCCACCAGGAGAACACTGAAGCTTTCTTT

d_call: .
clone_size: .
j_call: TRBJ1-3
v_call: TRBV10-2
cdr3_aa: CASSESTAGNTIYF
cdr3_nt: TGCGCCAGCAGTGAGTCGACAGCGGGAAACACCATATATTTT

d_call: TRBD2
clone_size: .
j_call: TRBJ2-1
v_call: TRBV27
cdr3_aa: CASSFRTSGTNEQFF
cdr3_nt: TGTGCCAGCAGTTTCCGGACTAGCGGGACCAATGAGCAGTTCTTC

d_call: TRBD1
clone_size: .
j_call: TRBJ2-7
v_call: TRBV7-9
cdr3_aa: CASSPQQGSYEQYF
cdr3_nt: TGTGCCAGCAGCCCTCAACAGGGGTCCTACGAGCAGTACTTC

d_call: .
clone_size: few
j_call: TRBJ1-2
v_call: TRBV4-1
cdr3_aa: CASSHAGGINYGYTF
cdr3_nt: TGCGCCAGCAGCCACGCGGGGGGGATAAACTATGGCTACACCTTC

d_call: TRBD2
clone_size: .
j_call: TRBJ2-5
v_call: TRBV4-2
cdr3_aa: CASSQGEGGPQETQYF
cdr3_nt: TGTGCCAGCAGCCAAGGTGAGGGAGGGCCCCAAGAGACCCAGTACTTC

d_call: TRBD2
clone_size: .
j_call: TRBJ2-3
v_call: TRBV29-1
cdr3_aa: CSAEREGTDTQYF
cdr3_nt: TGCAGCGCAGAGCGGGAGGGAACAGATACGCAGTATTTT

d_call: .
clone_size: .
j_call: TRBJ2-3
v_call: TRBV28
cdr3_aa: CASTPGGPLADTQYF
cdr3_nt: TGTGCCAGCACTCCCGGGGGGCCCTTGGCAGATACGCAGTATTTT

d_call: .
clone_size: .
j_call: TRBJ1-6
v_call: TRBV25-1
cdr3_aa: CASTSYNSPLHF
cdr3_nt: TGTGCCAGCACCAGCTATAATTCACCCCTCCACTTT

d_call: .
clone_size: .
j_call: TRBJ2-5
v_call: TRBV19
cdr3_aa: CASTQGASQETQYF
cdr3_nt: TGTGCCAGTACCCAAGGGGCCTCTCAAGAGACCCAGTACTTC

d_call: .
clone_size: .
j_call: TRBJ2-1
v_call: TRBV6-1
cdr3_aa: CASSEALTAPVQFF
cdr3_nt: TGTGCCAGCAGTGAAGCCCTGACAGCCCCCGTGCAGTTCTTC

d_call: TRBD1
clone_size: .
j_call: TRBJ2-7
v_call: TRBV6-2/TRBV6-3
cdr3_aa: CASSYSGQGDEQYF
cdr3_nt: TGTGCCAGCAGTTACTCCGGACAGGGTGACGAGCAGTACTTC

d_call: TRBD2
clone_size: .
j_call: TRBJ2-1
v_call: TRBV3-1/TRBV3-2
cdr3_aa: CASSLTSGGANEQFF
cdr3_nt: TGTGCCAGCAGCCTTACTAGCGGGGGGGCCAATGAGCAGTTCTTC